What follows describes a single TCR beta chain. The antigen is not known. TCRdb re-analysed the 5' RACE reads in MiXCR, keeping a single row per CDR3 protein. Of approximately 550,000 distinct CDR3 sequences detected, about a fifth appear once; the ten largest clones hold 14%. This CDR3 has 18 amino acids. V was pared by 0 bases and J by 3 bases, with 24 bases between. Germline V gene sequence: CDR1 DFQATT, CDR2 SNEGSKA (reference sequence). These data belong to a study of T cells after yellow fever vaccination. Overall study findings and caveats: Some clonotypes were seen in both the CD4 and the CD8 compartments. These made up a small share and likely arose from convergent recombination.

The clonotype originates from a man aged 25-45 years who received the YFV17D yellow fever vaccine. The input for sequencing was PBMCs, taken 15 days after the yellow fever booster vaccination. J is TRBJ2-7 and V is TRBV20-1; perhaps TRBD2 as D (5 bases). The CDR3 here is CSARDLEVGVQPYYEQYF. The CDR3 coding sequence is TGCAGTGCTAGAGATCTGGAGGTGGGAGTTCAACCCTACTACGAGCAGTACTTC.